This TCR beta chain is from a study of blood T cell repertoires in COVID-19. Study-level information: T cells, B-cell-depleted T cells, or PBMCs provided the cDNA or gDNA that served as material.

Seattle enrolled patients during active infection and tracked them longitudinally. As processed by the authors: Estimation of nucleated cell counts was performed using reference gene primer amplification. Method: immunoSEQ multiplex PCR; TCRdb's copy keeps in-frame clones and lacks some. From that table come the V and J calls and clone size; the DNA was used to work out D and trimming. Of about 170,000 clones listed, 85% are singletons. The length of the CDR3 is 14 residues. The germline gives CDR1 LNHNV, CDR2 YYDKDF (reference sequence). V lost 5 bases to trimming and J lost 7 bases, with 14 bases between them.

Sequenced input: peripheral blood. The chain couples TRBV15 to TRBJ1-4, with a possible D match to TRBD1 (5 bases). This clonotype originated in a woman of 80 years or more with COVID-19, enrolled during active disease. The CDR3 loop is CATSPRQRSEKLFF. The CDR3 nucleotides read TGTGCCACCAGCCCACGACAGCGCTCTGAAAAACTGTTTTTT.